The 32 T cell receptor beta chains in this list originate from one sample, sequenced in a study of blood T cell repertoires in COVID-19. Produced via immunoSEQ multiplex PCR; TCRdb's table is partial and in-frame only. This sample yields around 28,000 clones, of which 89% are seen a single time; around half belongs to the top ten. Sample: peripheral blood. The origin of the receptors is a human donor with acute or convalescent COVID-19. The donor label of this sample is uncertain.

V and J are TRBV18 and TRBJ2-5; D may be TRBD2 (7 bases). The V gene lost 0 bases and the J gene lost 5 bases, with 13 bases spanning the gap. The CDR3 covers 15 residues. Germline CDR1 reads KGHSH; CDR2 reads LQKENI. The CDR3 DNA follows: TGTGCCAGCTCACCACCCCGGGGGGCCAGGGAGACCCAGTACTTC. This encodes CASSPPRGARETQYF.

V and J are TRBV10-3 and TRBJ2-2, with a weak D call TRBD2 (6 bases). V was cut by 4 bases and J by 6 bases, with 12 bases left in between. Germline CDR1 is ENHRY and CDR2 is SYGVKD. There are 14 residues in the CDR3. CDR3 sequence reads: CAISVSQRAGELFF. In DNA form, the CDR3 reads TGTGCCATCAGTGTGAGCCAGCGGGCCGGGGAGCTGTTTTTT.

The chain joins TRBV24-1 to TRBJ2-7; no clear D. V was pared by 9 bases and J by 3 bases, with 11 bases between. This CDR3 has 12 amino acids. Per the germline V gene, CDR1 is KGHDR and CDR2 is SFDVKD. This chain's CDR3 is CATPGTNYEQYV. The CDR3 DNA reads as TGTGCCACCCCTGGCACGAACTACGAGCAGTACGTC.

The chain is built from TRBV11-3 and TRBJ1-1; D gene ambiguous. V was shortened by 4 bases and J by 9 bases, with 18 bases between the two germline ends. The germline CDR1 and CDR2 sequences are SGHNT and YENEEA. The CDR3 extends over 14 amino acids. The CDR3 nucleotides read TGTGCCAGCAGCTCGAGTATTAGAGGGTTTCAAGCTTTCTTT. This gives the protein CASSSSIRGFQAFF.

In its sample, this clone was seen once. The chain is built from TRBV10-1 and TRBJ2-3; TRBD2 matches 12 bases. CDR3 length: 16 amino acids. Germline V lookup: CDR1 WNHNN, CDR2 SYGVQD (reference sequence). The trim removed 5 bases at V and 3 bases at J, leaving 6 bases unmatched. The CDR3 reads CASSKGLAGSTDTQYF. DNA of the CDR3: TGCGCCAGCAGTAAGGGACTAGCGGGTTCAACAGATACGCAGTATTTT.

This rearrangement joins TRBV3-1 (or the pseudogene TRBV3-2) to TRBJ2-1; TRBD2 agrees at 8 bases. The CDR3 spans 15 residues. Germline V gene data show CDR1 as LGHDT and CDR2 as YNNKEL (reference sequence). Losses at the gene ends were 1 base for V and 9 bases for J; bases not matched to a gene: 8. CDR3 DNA sequence: TGTGCCAGCAGCCAAGGGGGACTAGTCGCGGGTGAGCAGTTCTTC. Its protein product is CASSQGGLVAGEQFF.

The rearrangement links TRBV5-6 to TRBJ1-5, with D tentatively TRBD1 (5 bases). Germline CDR1 SGHDT, CDR2 YYEEEE. The V end was cut by 4 bases, the J end by 1 base, with 9 bases between. The CDR3 has 14 residues. CDR3 in amino acids: CASSQGLSNQPQHF. The CDR3 nucleotides are TGTGCCAGCAGCCAGGGCCTGAGCAATCAGCCCCAGCATTTT.

The rearrangement links TRBV20-1 to TRBJ2-1; D is undetermined. The germline gives CDR1 DFQATT, CDR2 SNEGSKA (reference sequence). V dropped 0 bases and J dropped 9 bases, with 6 bases sitting between them. The CDR3 contains 11 residues. The CDR3: CSARDGPEQFF. The CDR3 nucleotides read TGCAGTGCTAGAGACGGTCCTGAGCAGTTCTTC.

The chain couples TRBV6-1 to TRBJ1-1; 9 bases line up with TRBD1. The CDR3 contains 16 residues. V shed 3 bases and J 0 bases; nucleotides not matched to a gene: 5. The germline V gene encodes CDR1 MNHNS and CDR2 SASEGT. The CDR3 spells CASSEGQGKVNTEAFF. The CDR3 DNA sequence: TGTGCCAGCAGTGAGGGACAGGGTAAGGTGAACACTGAAGCTTTCTTT.

The CDR3 sequence is CSVRLDSYTEAFF. The CDR3 nucleotides read TGCAGCGTCCGCCTGGACAGCTACACTGAAGCTTTCTTT. The rearrangement links TRBV29-1 to TRBJ1-1; tentative D call: TRBD1 (6 bases). The CDR3 is made up of 13 amino acids. Germline V CDR1 and CDR2: SQVTM, ANQGSEA. V was trimmed by 6 bases and J by 3 bases, leaving 14 bases between them.

This sequence joins TRBV5-1 and TRBJ2-7; 14 bases map to TRBD2. The CDR3 loop spans 16 amino acids. The germline V gene has CDR1 SGHRS and CDR2 YFSETQ. Trimming removed 4 bases from V and 0 bases from J; junction bases left unmatched: 3. In DNA, the CDR3 is TGCGCCAGCAGCCTGACTAGCGGGAGGGACTCCTACGAGCAGTACTTC. Amino acids: CASSLTSGRDSYEQYF.

This chain uses TRBV12-3 or TRBV12-4 with TRBJ1-1, with D possibly being TRBD1 (6 bases). CDR3 size: 13 residues. The germline V and J ends were trimmed by 5 bases and 4 bases, with 11 bases remaining between them. The CDR3 loop reads CASSPDSATEAFF. CDR3 bases: TGTGCCAGCAGTCCGGACAGTGCCACTGAAGCTTTCTTT.

The rearrangement links TRBV27 to TRBJ2-1; D possibly corresponds to TRBD1 (5 bases). The CDR3 sequence is 15 residues long. Germline-derived CDR1 and CDR2 are MNHEY and SMNVEV (reference sequence). V was shortened by 4 bases and J by 5 bases, with 15 bases between the two germline ends. As DNA, the CDR3 is TGTGCCAGCAGTTCCCTCCGCCAGGGAAACAATGAGCAGTTCTTC. This encodes CASSSLRQGNNEQFF.

The chain couples TRBV7-2 to TRBJ2-1; D unclear. The CDR3 consists of 15 residues. V gave up 2 bases and J gave up 4 bases, with 12 bases separating them. The germline CDR1 and CDR2 sequences are SGHTA and FQGNSA. The CDR3 DNA sequence: TGTGCCAGCAGCTTAATCGGAGCTCAGTACAATGAGCAGTTCTTC. Protein product: CASSLIGAQYNEQFF.

The V gene is TRBV28, the J gene TRBJ2-5; 11 nucleotides align to TRBD1. The CDR3 spans 16 residues. V gave up 6 bases and J gave up 6 bases; unmatched junction bases: 12. Germline lookup yields CDR1 MDHEN and CDR2 SYDVKM. CDR3 amino acids: CASRGPGQGAPKTQYF. The CDR3 DNA reads TGTGCCAGCAGGGGCCCCGGACAGGGGGCCCCGAAGACCCAGTACTTC.

V gene TRBV10-3 combines with J gene TRBJ2-2; 16 bases fit TRBD2. This CDR3 has 18 amino acids. Germline-derived CDR1 and CDR2 are ENHRY and SYGVKD. J lost 4 bases, V lost 0 bases, and 2 bases had no gene match. CDR3 DNA: TGTGCCATCAGTGAGTCGGGACTAGCGGGGGGGATCACCGGGGAGCTGTTTTTT. Amino acid sequence: CAISESGLAGGITGELFF.

The chain uses TRBV6-5 and TRBJ1-1; TRBD1 is a possible D gene (5 bases). V lost 10 bases and J 3 bases, leaving 15 bases between the germline ends. The CDR3 extends over 13 amino acids. The germline gives CDR1 MNHEY, CDR2 SVGAGI. The CDR3 reads CATSGPADTEAFF. The CDR3 region has the DNA TGTGCCACGTCAGGGCCGGCGGACACTGAAGCTTTCTTT.

This rearrangement joins TRBV7-2 to TRBJ2-1; tentative D call: TRBD2 (6 bases). The V end lost 6 bases, the J end lost 12 bases, and 12 bases lay between the germline ends. The V gene's germline CDR1 is SGHTA and CDR2 FQGNSA. The CDR3 contains 11 residues. The CDR3 sequence: CASSPGRGQFF. DNA of the CDR3: TGTGCCAGCAGTCCCGGGAGAGGGCAGTTCTTC.

This chain links TRBV27 with TRBJ2-5, with D maybe TRBD2 (6 bases). The CDR3 extends over 13 amino acids. Germline V gene data show CDR1 as MNHEY and CDR2 as SMNVEV (reference sequence). The germline V and J ends were trimmed by 3 bases and 5 bases, with 10 bases remaining between them. The CDR3 nucleotides are TGTGCCAGCAGTTTTACTAGCTTGGAGACCCAGTACTTC. Translation: CASSFTSLETQYF.

The chain uses TRBV5-1 and TRBJ1-2; D unresolved. The V and J ends lost 4 bases and 0 bases respectively, with 10 bases between them. This CDR3 region has 14 residues. From germline, CDR1 is SGHRS and CDR2 YFSETQ. CDR3 residues: CASSNEGSNYGYTF. DNA of the CDR3: TGCGCCAGCAGCAATGAGGGATCTAACTATGGCTACACCTTC.

This clone was seen once. The CDR3 DNA is TGTGCCAGCAGCTTGGCCGGGACAGCGAACACTGAAGCTTTCTTT. Its protein is CASSLAGTANTEAFF. This chain connects TRBV5-4 to TRBJ1-1; TRBD1 matches 7 bases. This CDR3 region has 15 residues. Germline values: CDR1 SGHNT, CDR2 YYREEE (reference sequence). V trimming: 0 bases; J trimming: 1 base; junction bases outside the gene matches: 3.

The chain couples TRBV6-5 to TRBJ2-5; 12 nucleotides line up with TRBD2. This CDR3 region has 15 residues. Germline V CDR1 and CDR2: MNHEY, SVGAGI. The V and J ends lost 4 bases and 4 bases, in that order; junction bases with no gene match: 4. The CDR3 protein is CASSSPGLAGETQYF. The CDR3 DNA follows: TGTGCCAGCAGTTCCCCGGGACTAGCGGGAGAGACCCAGTACTTC.

The rearrangement uses TRBV5-1 and TRBJ2-5; TRBD1 matches 8 bases. The CDR3 has 15 residues. Germline loops: CDR1 SGHRS, CDR2 YFSETQ. V trimming: 0 bases; J trimming: 5 bases; junction bases outside the gene matches: 6. The CDR3 DNA sequence: TGCGCCAGCAGCTTGGGGGCAGGGGGCCGGGAGACCCAGTACTTC. It is translated as CASSLGAGGRETQYF. The full variable domain, completed using reference TRBV5-1 and TRBJ2-5, is KAGVTQTPRYLIKTRGQQVTLSCSPISGHRSVSWYQQTPGQGLQFLFEYFSETQRNKGNFPGRFSGRQFSNSRSEMNVSTLELGDSALYLCASSLGAGGRETQYFGPGTRLLVL.

This clone was seen only once. The J gene is TRBJ2-5, the V gene TRBV20-1, with D perhaps matching TRBD2 (6 bases). Germline CDR1 reads DFQATT; CDR2 reads SNEGSKA (reference sequence). There are 12 residues in the CDR3. Trimming cost V 3 bases and J 5 bases, with 10 bases left between them. The CDR3 DNA follows: TGCAGTGCTAGTCGGAGGGGCGAGACCCAGTACTTC. Its protein is CSASRRGETQYF.

CDR3 DNA: TGTGCCAGCAGCGGGCGGGGGGTGGACAATTCACCCCTCCACTTT. It is translated as CASSGRGVDNSPLHF. The V and J genes are TRBV2 and TRBJ1-6; D is perhaps TRBD1 (5 bases). Deletions cut 6 bases from V and 7 bases from J, with 16 bases between. The CDR3 is made up of 15 amino acids. CDR1 SNHLY and CDR2 FYNNEI come from the germline V gene.

The chain employs TRBV28 and TRBJ2-2; weak D call: TRBD1 (6 bases). Per germline, CDR1 MDHEN and CDR2 SYDVKM. V dropped 2 bases and J dropped 8 bases, with 18 bases sitting between them. CDR3 length: 16 residues. For the CDR3, the DNA is TGTGCCAGCAGTTTACTTGAGGGGGTAGGCAGAGGGGAGCTGTTTTTT. It is translated as CASSLLEGVGRGELFF. Full variable domain (rest looked up from reference TRBV28 and TRBJ2-2): DVKVTQSSRYLVKRTGEKVFLECVQDMDHENMFWYRQDPGLGLRLIYFSYDVKMKEKGDIPEGYSVSREKKERFSLILESASTNQTSMYLCASSLLEGVGRGELFFGEGSRLTVL.

This chain joins TRBV7-2 and TRBJ1-5; no definite D call. CDR1 and CDR2 (germline): SGHTA, FQGNSA. This CDR3 comprises 14 residues. Trimming took off 3 bases at V and 4 bases at J, with 10 bases between the two ends. The CDR3 DNA sequence: TGTGCCAGCAGCTTCTCAGGAGGGAATCAGCCCCAGCATTTT. It encodes CASSFSGGNQPQHF.

The chain employs TRBV25-1 and TRBJ1-1, with no clear D. Germline V gene data show CDR1 as MGHDK and CDR2 as SYGVNS. CDR3 length equals 15 residues. Trimming removed 3 bases from V and 0 bases from J, with 11 bases in between. The CDR3 is CASSDRGSMNTEAFF. CDR3 sequence (DNA): TGTGCCAGCAGTGATAGAGGGAGCATGAACACTGAAGCTTTCTTT.

The chain links TRBV19 to TRBJ2-2, with no clear D. This CDR3 comprises 13 residues. V was shortened by 1 base and J by 4 bases, with 4 bases between the two germline ends. The germline CDR1 and CDR2 sequences are LNHDA and SQIVND (reference sequence). CDR3 sequence reads: CASSIAVTGELFF. Here the CDR3 DNA reads TGTGCCAGTAGTATAGCCGTCACCGGGGAGCTGTTTTTT.

The chain uses TRBV27 and TRBJ1-2, with D possibly TRBD1 on 6 matching bases. Germline loops: CDR1 MNHEY, CDR2 SMNVEV (reference sequence). The CDR3 has 13 amino acids. V lost 4 bases, J lost 5 bases, and 11 bases lay in between. CDR3 sequence reads: CASSSGRGYGYTF. The CDR3 region has the DNA TGTGCCAGCAGTTCCGGCAGGGGTTATGGCTACACCTTC.

This rearrangement joins TRBV13 to TRBJ2-1, with 15 bases identical to TRBD2. The CDR3 length is 17 residues. The V gene's germline CDR1 is PRHDT and CDR2 FYEKMQ (reference sequence). V lost 5 bases, J lost 7 bases, and 9 bases stayed unmatched. In DNA form, the CDR3 reads TGTGCCAGCAGCCCCAGGGGACTAGCGGGGGGAAGGAATGAGCAGTTCTTC. The encoded protein is CASSPRGLAGGRNEQFF.

The rearrangement joins TRBV11-2 to TRBJ2-3, with D tentatively TRBD2 (5 bases). V was clipped by 3 bases and J by 2 bases, with 12 bases between them. The CDR3 has 15 residues. Germline CDR1 SGHAT, CDR2 FQNNGV. CDR3 amino acids: CASSFGLAPTDTQYF. CDR3 DNA: TGTGCCAGCAGCTTTGGACTCGCTCCCACAGATACGCAGTATTTT.